Each of the 24 T cell receptor beta chains below was sequenced from the same sample in a study of cytomegalovirus exposure and HLA in healthy donors. Both 60 Vbeta primers and 13 Jbeta primers went into the PCR. Sequencing was performed with immunoSEQ multiplex PCR; in TCRdb, only in-frame clones are kept and a portion is missing. The repertoire holds about 100,000 clones, with 70% to 80% as singletons. The sequencing input was PBMCs. The source of these receptors is a woman between 18 and 29 years old in good health and CMV-seropositive.

This clone was recorded a few times. The chain employs TRBV2 and TRBJ2-3, with D tentatively TRBD2 (5 bases). V was pared by 0 bases and J by 4 bases, with 8 bases between. Germline V gene lookup returns CDR1 SNHLY and CDR2 FYNNEI. This CDR3 is 14 amino acids long. The CDR3 nucleotides are TGTGCCAGCAGTGAAGCGCGGGCTTCAGATACGCAGTATTTT. This translates into CASSEARASDTQYF.

This clone was seen a handful of times. The rearrangement links TRBV2 to TRBJ1-1; 8 bases are a match to TRBD1. This CDR3 region has 10 residues. V was clipped by 8 bases and J by 8 bases; unmatched bases: 1. CDR1 is SNHLY and CDR2 is FYNNEI in the germline V gene. CDR3 nucleotides: TGTGCCAGCCAGGGGGCCGAAGCTTTCTTT. Amino acids: CASQGAEAFF. Complete variable domain (other parts from reference TRBV2 and TRBJ1-1): EPEVTQTPSHQVTQMGQEVILRCVPISNHLYFYWYRQILGQKVEFLVSFYNNEISEKSEIFDDQFSVERPDGSNFTLKIRSTKLEDSAMYFCASQGAEAFFGQGTRLTVV.

This clone was seen only a few times. The chain uses TRBV21-1 and TRBJ1-1; the table's D call TRBD1 went unverified against the DNA. TRBV21-1 corresponds to a pseudogene. There are 11 residues in the CDR3. CDR3 nucleotides: TGTGCCAGCAGCAAAAAGTTAGGGACAGTTTTT. It translates to CASSKKLGTVF.

This rearrangement joins TRBV29-1 to TRBJ2-1; 16 positions match TRBD2. The CDR3 contains 17 residues. Germline CDR1 and CDR2: SQVTM and ANQGSEA. The V and J ends lost 4 bases and 6 bases, in that order; junction bases with no gene match: 9. CDR3 sequence: CSVGGTSGRANINEQFF. CDR3 DNA sequence: TGCAGCGTTGGAGGGACTAGCGGGAGGGCCAACATCAATGAGCAGTTCTTC.

The genes are TRBV9 and TRBJ2-3; D gene uncertain. Looked up from germline, CDR1 is SGDLS and CDR2 is YYNGEE. V lost 4 bases and J lost 1, with 16 bases in between. The CDR3 totals 16 residues. CDR3 DNA sequence: TGTGCCAGCAGCAGCGTAATAGACCGACGCACAGATACGCAGTATTTT. Protein: CASSSVIDRRTDTQYF.

The J gene is TRBJ1-2, the V gene TRBV28; D unclear. CDR3 length: 14 amino acids. Germline-derived CDR1 and CDR2 are MDHEN and SYDVKM. Trimming left V 1 base short and J 4 bases short, with 10 bases between. The CDR3: CASSLFGGIYGYTF. The CDR3 coding sequence is TGTGCCAGCAGTTTATTCGGCGGAATCTATGGCTACACCTTC.

V gene TRBV2 combines with J gene TRBJ1-3; the D gene is possibly TRBD1 (5 bases). The V and J ends lost 1 base and 0 bases respectively, with 10 bases between them. CDR1 and CDR2 (germline): SNHLY, FYNNEI. The CDR3 runs 16 residues. This chain's CDR3 is CASSEGGSHSGNTIYF. The CDR3 nucleotides are TGTGCCAGCAGTGAAGGGGGCAGCCACTCTGGAAACACCATATATTTT.

The V and J genes are TRBV9 and TRBJ2-5, with TRBD2 as a possible D gene (5 bases). There are 16 residues in the CDR3. V shed 0 bases and J shed 10 bases, with 22 bases lying between them. CDR1 and CDR2 from the germline V gene are SGDLS and YYNGEE. In DNA form, the CDR3 reads TGTGCCAGCAGCGTAGAGGAGGCAGTCCGACCACAAGGCCAGTACTTC. Protein: CASSVEEAVRPQGQYF.

J is TRBJ2-2 and V is TRBV18, with 8 positions matching TRBD2. The CDR3 spans 17 residues. The V gene end was trimmed by 3 bases and the J gene end by 1 base; junction bases not matched to a gene: 7. Germline CDR1 reads KGHSH; CDR2 reads LQKENI. As DNA, the CDR3 is TGTGCCAGCTCACCGCTGACTAGCGCTTGGAACACCGGGGAGCTGTTTTTT. Translation: CASSPLTSAWNTGELFF.

This chain uses TRBV29-1 with TRBJ1-2; D unresolved. Looked up from germline, CDR1 is SQVTM and CDR2 is ANQGSEA. CDR3 size: 11 residues. Trimming removed 6 bases at V and 3 bases at J, with 8 bases between. As DNA, the CDR3 is TGCAGCGTCCCCTTTGACTATGGCTACACCTTC. Its translation is CSVPFDYGYTF.

The chain combines TRBV7-3 with TRBJ1-2, with 9 bases that match TRBD1. In germline, CDR1 is SGHTA, CDR2 FQGTGA. J gave up 8 bases and V 4 bases, and 11 bases lay outside the gene matches. The CDR3 is 15 residues long. This chain's CDR3 is CASSSIRTGEKGYTF. DNA for the CDR3: TGTGCCAGCAGCTCCATCCGGACAGGGGAAAAAGGCTACACCTTC.

The CDR3 sequence: CASSSGLAEDYEQYF. For the CDR3, the DNA is TGTGCCAGCAGCTCGGGACTAGCAGAAGACTACGAGCAGTACTTC. The chain couples TRBV5-4 to TRBJ2-7; TRBD2 matches 9 bases. This CDR3 has 15 residues. Per germline, CDR1 SGHNT and CDR2 YYREEE (reference sequence). V gave up 3 bases and J gave up 3 bases; unmatched junction bases: 7.

The chain carries TRBV5-1 and TRBJ1-1, with a weak D call TRBD1 (6 bases). This CDR3 comprises 14 residues. V was trimmed by 0 bases and J by 4 bases, leaving 10 bases between them. CDR1 SGHRS and CDR2 YFSETQ come from the germline V gene. CDR3 DNA: TGCGCCAGCAGCTTGGACAGGGCGGGCACTGAAGCTTTCTTT. Its protein product is CASSLDRAGTEAFF.

The chain recombines TRBV27 with TRBJ2-7; 11 positions agree with TRBD2. This CDR3 has 15 amino acids. The V segment lost 5 bases and the J segment 2 bases; nucleotides outside the gene matches: 5. Germline V CDR1 and CDR2: MNHEY, SMNVEV (reference sequence). The CDR3 loop reads CASSIGTSGPYEQYF. The DNA of the CDR3 is TGTGCCAGCAGTATAGGGACTAGCGGTCCCTACGAGCAGTACTTC.

This chain links TRBV25-1 with TRBJ1-2; weak D call: TRBD1 (5 bases). There are 14 residues in the CDR3. From germline, CDR1 is MGHDK and CDR2 SYGVNS. Between the trimmed V and J ends, which lost 5 bases and 3 bases, there was a span of 13 bases. The CDR3, as DNA: TGTGCCAGCAGTCCTCTGGAGGGGTACTATGGCTACACCTTC. Protein: CASSPLEGYYGYTF.

J is TRBJ1-4 and V is TRBV7-9; the D is unclear. The germline V gene encodes CDR1 SEHNR and CDR2 FQNEAQ (reference sequence). V lost 3 bases, J lost 4 bases, and 9 bases lay in between. CDR3 length: 14 amino acids. For the CDR3, the DNA is TGTGCCAGCAGCTTCGAGAGGAATAATGAAAAACTGTTTTTT. This sequence encodes CASSFERNNEKLFF.

This chain uses TRBV10-3 with TRBJ2-3; 7 bases map to TRBD2. The V gene end was trimmed by 6 bases and the J gene end by 5 bases; junction bases not matched to a gene: 8. This CDR3 has 14 amino acids. The germline CDR1 and CDR2 sequences are ENHRY and SYGVKD. The CDR3 region is CAISSAGVLDTQYF. In DNA, the CDR3 is TGTGCCATCAGCTCTGCGGGAGTGTTAGATACGCAGTATTTT.

In its sample, this clone was seen a few times. The chain employs TRBV6-1 and TRBJ1-5; 7 bases agree with TRBD1. V lost 10 bases and J lost 4; bases outside the gene matches: 7. Germline CDR1 is MNHNS and CDR2 is SASEGT. This CDR3 spans 13 amino acids. CDR3 in amino acids: CATSGQQNQPQHF. CDR3 in DNA: TGTGCCACCTCGGGACAGCAGAATCAGCCCCAGCATTTT.

This clone was seen a few times. The chain has TRBV5-1 and TRBJ1-1, with TRBD1 matching over 8 bases. The V segment lost 4 bases and the J segment 3 bases; nucleotides outside the gene matches: 5. The CDR3 consists of 14 residues. CDR1 is SGHRS, CDR2 YFSETQ, per germline. The CDR3 region has the DNA TGCGCCAGCAGCCCATTACAGGGGGACACTGAAGCTTTCTTT. Translated, it gives CASSPLQGDTEAFF.

The chain links TRBV5-4 to TRBJ1-1, with a tentative D call TRBD1 (5 bases). CDR1 is SGHNT, CDR2 YYREEE, per germline (reference sequence). There are 11 residues in the CDR3. V was cut by 4 bases and J by 4 bases, with 5 bases left in between. The CDR3 is CASSQGTEAFF. In DNA form, the CDR3 reads TGTGCCAGCAGCCAGGGCACTGAAGCTTTCTTT. The entire variable domain, with the rest obtained from reference TRBV5-4 and TRBJ1-1, is as follows: ETGVTQSPTHLIKTRGQQVTLRCSSQSGHNTVSWYQQALGQGPQFIFQYYREEENGRGNFPPRFSGLQFPNYSSELNVNALELDDSALYLCASSQGTEAFFGQGTRLTVV.

This clone was recorded only once. This chain uses TRBV19 with TRBJ1-1; 7 bases agree with TRBD1. V trimming: 9 bases; J trimming: 3 bases; junction bases outside the gene matches: 10. From germline, CDR1 is LNHDA and CDR2 SQIVND (reference sequence). The CDR3 has 14 residues. The DNA for the CDR3 is TGTGCCAGCGAGGCTACAGGGGTTGACACTGAAGCTTTCTTT. Amino acids: CASEATGVDTEAFF.

A word on this clone: Germline is not matched at one junction end, which may reflect a read error. This rearrangement joins TRBV7-7 to TRBJ2-5; D perhaps matches TRBD2 (6 bases). The germline CDR1 and CDR2 sequences are SSHAT and FNYEAQ (reference sequence). The CDR3 consists of 17 residues. Written as DNA, the CDR3 is TGTGCTAGCAGCTTAGCTCCCCTCGGCGGGATTCGGGAGACCCAGTACTTC. Translation gives CASSLAPLGGIRETQYF. The full variable domain, with the rest looked up from reference TRBV7-7 and TRBJ2-5, is GAGVSQSPRYKVTKRGQDVTLRCDPISSHATLYWYQQALGQGPEFLTYFNYEAQPDKSGLPSDRFSAERPEGSISTLTIQRTEQRDSAMYRCASSLAPLGGIRETQYFGPGTRLLVL.

Only a few counts were recorded for this clone. The V and J genes are TRBV7-9 and TRBJ2-6; possibly TRBD1 for D (5 bases). The CDR3 runs 15 residues. The germline V gene encodes CDR1 SEHNR and CDR2 FQNEAQ (reference sequence). Trimming shortened V by 5 bases and J by 2 bases, and 10 bases separated the two germline ends. DNA for the CDR3: TGTGCCAGCAGCCCCAGGACACCTGGGGCCAACGTCCTGACTTTC. Protein sequence: CASSPRTPGANVLTF.

This chain connects TRBV11-3 to TRBJ2-5; TRBD2 might be the D (5 bases). Trimming removed 6 bases at V and 5 bases at J, with 16 bases between. Germline CDR1 SGHNT, CDR2 YENEEA. The CDR3 totals 14 residues. The CDR3 DNA reads TGTGCCAGCAGTTCAGGACTTGGCGCGGAGACCCAGTACTTC. Protein product: CASSSGLGAETQYF.